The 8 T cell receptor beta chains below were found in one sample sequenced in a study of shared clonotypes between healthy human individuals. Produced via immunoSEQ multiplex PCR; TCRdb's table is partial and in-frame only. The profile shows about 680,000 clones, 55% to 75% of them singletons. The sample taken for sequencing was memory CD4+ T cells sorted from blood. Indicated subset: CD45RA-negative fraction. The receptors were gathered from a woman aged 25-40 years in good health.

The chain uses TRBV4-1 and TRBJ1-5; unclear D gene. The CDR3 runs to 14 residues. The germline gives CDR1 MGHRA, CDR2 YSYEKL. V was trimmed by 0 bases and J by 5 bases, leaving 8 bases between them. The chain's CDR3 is CASSQEKEDQPQHF. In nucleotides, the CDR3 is TGCGCCAGCAGCCAAGAAAAGGAGGATCAGCCCCAGCATTTT.

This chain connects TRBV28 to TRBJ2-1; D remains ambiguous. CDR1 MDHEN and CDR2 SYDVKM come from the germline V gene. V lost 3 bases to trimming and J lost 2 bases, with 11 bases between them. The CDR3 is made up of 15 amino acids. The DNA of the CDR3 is TGTGCCAGCAGTTTTGTCGAATATACCTACAATGAGCAGTTCTTC. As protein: CASSFVEYTYNEQFF. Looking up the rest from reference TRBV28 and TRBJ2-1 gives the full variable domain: DVKVTQSSRYLVKRTGEKVFLECVQDMDHENMFWYRQDPGLGLRLIYFSYDVKMKEKGDIPEGYSVSREKKERFSLILESASTNQTSMYLCASSFVEYTYNEQFFGPGTRLTVL.

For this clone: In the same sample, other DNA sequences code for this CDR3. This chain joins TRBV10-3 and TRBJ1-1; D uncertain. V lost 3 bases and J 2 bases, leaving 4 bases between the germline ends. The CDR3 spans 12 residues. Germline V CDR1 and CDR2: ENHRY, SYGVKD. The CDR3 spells CAISDGNTEAFF. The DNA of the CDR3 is TGTGCCATCAGTGATGGAAACACTGAAGCTTTCTTT.

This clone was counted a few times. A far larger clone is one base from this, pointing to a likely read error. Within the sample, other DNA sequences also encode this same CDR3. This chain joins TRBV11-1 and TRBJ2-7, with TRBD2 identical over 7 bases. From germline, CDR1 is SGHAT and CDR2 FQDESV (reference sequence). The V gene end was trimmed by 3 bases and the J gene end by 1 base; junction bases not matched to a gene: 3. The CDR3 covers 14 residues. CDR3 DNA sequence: TGTGCCAGCAGCTTCCAGCGGGATTCCTACGAGCAGTACTTC. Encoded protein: CASSFQRDSYEQYF.

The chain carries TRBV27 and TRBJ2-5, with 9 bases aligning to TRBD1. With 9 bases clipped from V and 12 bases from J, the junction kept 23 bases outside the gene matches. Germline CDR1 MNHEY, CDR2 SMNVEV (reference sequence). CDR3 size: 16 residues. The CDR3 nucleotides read TGTGCCAGGGGACAGGGACGGGTCCCCCGCGAGAGTCGAAAGTACTTC. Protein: CARGQGRVPRESRKYF.

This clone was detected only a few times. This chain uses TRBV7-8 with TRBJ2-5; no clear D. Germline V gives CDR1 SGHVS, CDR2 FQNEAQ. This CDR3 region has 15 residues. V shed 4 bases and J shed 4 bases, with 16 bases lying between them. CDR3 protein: CASSSHERRGETQYF. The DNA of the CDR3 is TGTGCCAGCAGCTCACACGAGAGGCGCGGAGAGACCCAGTACTTC.

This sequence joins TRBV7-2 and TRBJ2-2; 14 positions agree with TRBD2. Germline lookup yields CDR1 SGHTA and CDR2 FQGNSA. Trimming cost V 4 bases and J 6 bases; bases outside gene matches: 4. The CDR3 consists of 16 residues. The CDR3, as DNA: TGTGCCAGCAGCTCCCGACTAGCGGGAGGGGCCGGGGAGCTGTTTTTT. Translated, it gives CASSSRLAGGAGELFF. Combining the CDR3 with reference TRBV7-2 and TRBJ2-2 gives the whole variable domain GAGVSQSPSNKVTEKGKDVELRCDPISGHTALYWYRQSLGQGLEFLIYFQGNSAPDKSGLPSDRFSAERTGGSVSTLTIQRTQQEDSAVYLCASSSRLAGGAGELFFGEGSRLTVL.

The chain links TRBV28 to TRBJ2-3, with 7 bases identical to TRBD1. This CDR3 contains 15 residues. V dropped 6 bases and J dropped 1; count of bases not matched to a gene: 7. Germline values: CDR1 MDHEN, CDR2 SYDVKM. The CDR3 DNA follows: TGTGCCAGCAGACCCACAGGGGTCGGCACAGATACGCAGTATTTT. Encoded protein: CASRPTGVGTDTQYF. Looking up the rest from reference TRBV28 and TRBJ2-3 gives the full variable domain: DVKVTQSSRYLVKRTGEKVFLECVQDMDHENMFWYRQDPGLGLRLIYFSYDVKMKEKGDIPEGYSVSREKKERFSLILESASTNQTSMYLCASRPTGVGTDTQYFGPGTRLTVL.